A selection of T cell receptor beta chains follows, all from one sample in a study of CD8 T cells in Susac syndrome. TCRdb processed the immunoSEQ multiplex PCR reads anew with MiXCR; each CDR3 protein has one entry. This table has around 230,000 distinct CDR3 sequences, almost 97% appearing once. The specimen was CD4+ T cells from PBMCs. The receptor source for this set is a human donor with Susac syndrome. CDR3s include the opening cysteine and the closing phenylalanine or tryptophan. Each record gives: CDR3 DNA, CDR3 protein, D gene, clone size, J gene, V gene. A D gene is named only where the DNA matches it firmly. The size of a clone is reported for some rows only, either as once, few or many, or as a class for expanded clones.

DNA: TGCGCCAGCAGCCAAGGTAGGGGAGAGGGACAGGGGAATTCCTACGAGCAGTACTTC; CDR3: CASSQGRGEGQGNSYEQYF; D: TRBD1; size: once; J: TRBJ2-7; V: TRBV4-1
DNA: TGCGCCAGCAGCCAAGTGGACAGAGCGGTCCGCTACACCTTC; CDR3: CASSQVDRAVRYTF; D: NA; size: NA; J: TRBJ1-2; V: TRBV4-1
DNA: TGTGCCAGTCGGATCGGAGAGACCCAGTACTTC; CDR3: CASRIGETQYF; D: NA; size: NA; J: TRBJ2-5; V: TRBV25-1
DNA: TGCAGCGTTTTACGGGAGACCCAGTACTTC; CDR3: CSVLRETQYF; D: NA; size: NA; J: TRBJ2-5; V: TRBV29-1
DNA: TGTGCCAGCAGGCCGAACCCAGTGGGTGAAGCTTTCTTT; CDR3: CASRPNPVGEAFF; D: NA; size: NA; J: TRBJ1-1; V: TRBV6-1
DNA: TGTGCCAGCAGTGAATACACGACTAGCGGGAACACAGATACGCAGTATTTT; CDR3: CASSEYTTSGNTDTQYF; D: TRBD2; size: NA; J: TRBJ2-3; V: TRBV25-1
DNA: TGCAGTGCTAGAGATCTTAGCACTCGCTCCTACAATGAGCAGTTCTTC; CDR3: CSARDLSTRSYNEQFF; D: NA; size: NA; J: TRBJ2-1; V: TRBV20-1
DNA: TGTGCCAGCATTAGCGACAGGGGGGACACTGAAGCTTTCTTT; CDR3: CASISDRGDTEAFF; D: TRBD1; size: NA; J: TRBJ1-1; V: TRBV2
DNA: TGTGCCAGCGGGGACAGAGTTTACGAGCAGTACTTC; CDR3: CASGDRVYEQYF; D: TRBD1; size: NA; J: TRBJ2-7; V: TRBV28
DNA: TGCGCCAGCAGCCAAGGGTTAGGGCTTACGAGAACTGAAGCTTTCTTT; CDR3: CASSQGLGLTRTEAFF; D: NA; size: NA; J: TRBJ1-1; V: TRBV4-1
DNA: TGCGCCAGCAGCTTGGAGGGGGCCTTACTCTTCCCTGAAGCTTTCTTT; CDR3: CASSLEGALLFPEAFF; D: TRBD1; size: NA; J: TRBJ1-1; V: TRBV5-1
DNA: TGTGCCAGCAGCGGGGGTTCGAGTCAGCCCCAGCATTTT; CDR3: CASSGGSSQPQHF; D: NA; size: NA; J: TRBJ1-5; V: TRBV9